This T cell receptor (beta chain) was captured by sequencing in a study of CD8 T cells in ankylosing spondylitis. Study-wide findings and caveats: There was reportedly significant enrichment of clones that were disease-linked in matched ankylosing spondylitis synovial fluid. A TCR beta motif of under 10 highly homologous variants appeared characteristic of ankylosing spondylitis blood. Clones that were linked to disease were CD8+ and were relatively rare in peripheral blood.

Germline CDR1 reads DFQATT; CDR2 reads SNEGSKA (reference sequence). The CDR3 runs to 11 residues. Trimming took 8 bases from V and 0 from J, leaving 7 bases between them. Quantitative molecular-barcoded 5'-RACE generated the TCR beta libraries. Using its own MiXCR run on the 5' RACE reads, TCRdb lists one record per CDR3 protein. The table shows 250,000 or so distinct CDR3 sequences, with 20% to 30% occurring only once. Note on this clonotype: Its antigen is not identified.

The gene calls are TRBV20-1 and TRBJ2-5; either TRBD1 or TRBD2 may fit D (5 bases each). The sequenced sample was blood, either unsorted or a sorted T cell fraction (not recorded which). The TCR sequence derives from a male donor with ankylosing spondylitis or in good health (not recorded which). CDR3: CSSGHQETQYF. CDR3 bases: TGCAGTTCGGGGCACCAAGAGACCCAGTACTTC.